This T cell receptor beta chain was observed in a study of identifying expanded T cells in peripheral blood. The table lists this clone with a count of one. Its antigen is still unknown. Assay used: immunoSEQ multiplex PCR; TCRdb lists only in-frame clones, some missing. The sample shows 100,000 or so clones, about 91% of them seen only once. Regarding the study as a whole: Technical replicates showed 0.9 to 1.5 changed clones; around 2 weeks 15 to 20; four weeks 19. Roughly two-week clone count variance significantly increased as total template count grew.

Healthy donors had no documented immune events, such as infections, while sampled. The sample taken for sequencing was blood. The sequence was collected from a person aged 18 to 75 in good health.

For the CDR3, the DNA is TGTGCCAGCAGCAGACCCGGGACAGGGGTTGATACCCAGTACTTC. Translated: CASSRPGTGVDTQYF. This sequence joins TRBV6-5 and TRBJ2-5; TRBD1 agrees at 10 bases. Per the germline V gene, CDR1 is MNHEY and CDR2 is SVGAGI. The V gene end was trimmed by 6 bases and the J gene end by 8 bases; junction bases not matched to a gene: 12. This CDR3 is 15 amino acids long.